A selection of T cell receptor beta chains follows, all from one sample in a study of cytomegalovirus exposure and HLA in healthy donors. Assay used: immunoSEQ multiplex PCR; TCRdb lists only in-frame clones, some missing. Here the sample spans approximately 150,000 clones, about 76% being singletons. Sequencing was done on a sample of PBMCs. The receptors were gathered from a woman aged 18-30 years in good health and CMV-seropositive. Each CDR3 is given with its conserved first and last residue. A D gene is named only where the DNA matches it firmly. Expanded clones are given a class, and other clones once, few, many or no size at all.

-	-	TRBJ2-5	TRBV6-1	CASSAYRNQETQYF	TGTGCCAGCAGTGCTTACAGGAACCAAGAGACCCAGTACTTC
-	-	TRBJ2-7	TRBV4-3	CASSQDRGYEQYF	TGCGCCAGCAGCCAAGACAGGGGATACGAGCAGTACTTC
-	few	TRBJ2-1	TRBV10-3	CAISESMEGALSNEQFF	TGTGCCATCAGTGAGTCTATGGAGGGGGCGCTTTCCAATGAGCAGTTCTTC
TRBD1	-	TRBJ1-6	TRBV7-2	CASSLTGGRNSPLHF	TGTGCCAGCAGCTTGACAGGGGGGCGTAATTCACCCCTCCACTTT
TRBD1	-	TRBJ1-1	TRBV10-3	CAIRTGDGKDTEAFF	TGTGCCATCCGGACAGGAGACGGTAAGGACACTGAAGCTTTCTTT
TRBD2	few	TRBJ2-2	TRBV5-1	CASSFSAGGNTGELFF	TGCGCCAGCAGCTTTTCGGCGGGGGGGAACACCGGGGAGCTGTTTTTT
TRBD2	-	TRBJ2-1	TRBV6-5	CASRSGGGSYNEQFF	TGTGCCAGCAGGTCTGGGGGGGGTTCCTACAATGAGCAGTTCTTC
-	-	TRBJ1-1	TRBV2	CASSVGGATEAFF	TGTGCCAGCAGTGTGGGGGGGGCCACTGAAGCTTTCTTT
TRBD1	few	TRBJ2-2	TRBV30	CAGRTGSNTGELFF	TGTGCCGGGAGGACAGGGTCGAACACCGGGGAGCTGTTTTTT
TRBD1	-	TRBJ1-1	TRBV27	CASSLGGQGYTEAFF	TGTGCCAGCAGTTTAGGGGGACAGGGGTACACTGAAGCTTTCTTT
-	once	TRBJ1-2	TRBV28	CASSLALPGGYTF	TGTGCCAGCAGTTTAGCGCTTCCGGGAGGCTACACCTTC
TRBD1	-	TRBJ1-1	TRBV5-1	CASSLDPGGNTEAFF	TGCGCCAGCAGCTTGGATCCAGGGGGGAACACTGAAGCTTTCTTT
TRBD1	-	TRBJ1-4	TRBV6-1	CASSEALSALLGGRDEKLFF	TGTGCCAGCAGTGAAGCGCTGTCGGCGCTGTTAGGGGGCCGAGATGAAAAACTGTTTTTT
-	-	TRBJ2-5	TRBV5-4	CASSFGAGVETQYF	TGTGCCAGCAGCTTTGGGGCAGGGGTAGAGACCCAGTACTTC
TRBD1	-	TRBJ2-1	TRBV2	CAASSGTGPYNEQFF	TGTGCCGCATCAAGCGGGACAGGGCCCTACAATGAGCAGTTCTTC
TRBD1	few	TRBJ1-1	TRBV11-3	CASSDRDRPSEAFF	TGTGCCAGCAGCGACCGGGACAGGCCCTCTGAAGCTTTCTTT
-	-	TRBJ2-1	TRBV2	CASPELEGAGEQFF	TGTGCCAGCCCGGAATTGGAGGGGGCAGGTGAGCAGTTCTTC
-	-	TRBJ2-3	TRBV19	CASSIQEGDTQYF	TGTGCCAGTAGTATCCAGGAGGGCGATACGCAGTATTTT
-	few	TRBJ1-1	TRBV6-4	CASSALPGFGKAFF	TGTGCCAGCAGTGCGCTTCCGGGGTTCGGGAAAGCTTTCTTT